What follows is one T cell receptor (beta chain) and its context. TRAV- and TRBV-specific primers, spanning alpha and beta chains, primed first-strand cDNA. Amplification of TCRs used a constant-region primer and V-primer adapter for 20 PCR cycles. Using its own MiXCR run on the reads, TCRdb lists one record per CDR3 protein. This sample has over 55,000 distinct CDR3 sequences, with around 29% found just once. This record comes from a study of low-dose radiotherapy and immunotherapy resistance in tumors. Time point specified: before trial treatment. In germline, CDR1 is SQVTM, CDR2 ANQGSEA. The length of the CDR3 is 12 residues. Trimming took off 6 bases at V and 2 bases at J, with 10 bases between the two ends.

The sample here was PBMCs, taken before treatment. V gene TRBV29-1 combines with J gene TRBJ1-1; no firm D call. The TCR originated in a female donor with ovarian cancer. Here the CDR3 reads CSVARQNTEAFF. The DNA of the CDR3 is TGCAGCGTCGCCCGACAAAACACTGAAGCTTTCTTT.